The sequence of this TCR beta chain was determined in a study of T cell responses to AZD1222 COVID-19 vaccine. Germline assignment: CDR1 KGHDR and CDR2 SFDVKD. The CDR3 extends over 15 amino acids. The ends were cut back, 0 bases at V and 6 bases at J, with 10 bases in the middle. Sequencing was performed with immunoSEQ multiplex PCR; in TCRdb, only in-frame clones are kept and a portion is missing. This sample has more than 95,000 clones, with 88% found just once. The starting material was peripheral blood, obtained on day 0 of AZD1222 vaccination. This chain joins TRBV24-1 and TRBJ1-4; D call uncertain. This TCR was sampled from an adult in good health. Here the CDR3 reads CATSDLAGEDEKLFF. The CDR3 coding sequence is TGTGCCACCAGTGATTTGGCCGGTGAGGATGAAAAACTGTTTTTT.